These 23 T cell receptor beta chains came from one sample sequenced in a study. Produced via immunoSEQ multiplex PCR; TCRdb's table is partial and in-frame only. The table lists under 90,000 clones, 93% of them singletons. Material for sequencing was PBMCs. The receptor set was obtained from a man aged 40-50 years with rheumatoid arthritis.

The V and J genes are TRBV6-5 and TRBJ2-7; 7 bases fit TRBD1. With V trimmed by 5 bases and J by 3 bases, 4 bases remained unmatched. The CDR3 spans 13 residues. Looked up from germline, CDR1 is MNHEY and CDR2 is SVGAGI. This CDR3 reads CASSPGTVYEQYF. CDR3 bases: TGTGCCAGCAGTCCCGGGACAGTCTACGAGCAGTACTTC.

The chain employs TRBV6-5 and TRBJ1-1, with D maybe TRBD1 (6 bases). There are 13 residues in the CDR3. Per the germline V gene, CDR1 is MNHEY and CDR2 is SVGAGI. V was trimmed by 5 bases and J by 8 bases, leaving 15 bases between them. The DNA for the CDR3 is TGTGCCAGCAGTCCCCCACAGGGTGCGGAAGCTTTCTTT. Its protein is CASSPPQGAEAFF.

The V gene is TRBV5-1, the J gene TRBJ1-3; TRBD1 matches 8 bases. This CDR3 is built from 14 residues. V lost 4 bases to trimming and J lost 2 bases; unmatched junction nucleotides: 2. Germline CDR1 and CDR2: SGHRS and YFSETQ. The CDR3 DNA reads TGCGCCAGCAGCCAGACAGGGGCTGGAAACACCATATATTTT. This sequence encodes CASSQTGAGNTIYF.

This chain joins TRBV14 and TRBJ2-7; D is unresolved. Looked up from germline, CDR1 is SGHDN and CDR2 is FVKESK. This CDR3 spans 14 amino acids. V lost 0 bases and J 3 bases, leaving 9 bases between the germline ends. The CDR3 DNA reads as TGTGCCAGCAGCCAAGAATTGCAGAACTACGAGCAGTACTTC. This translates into CASSQELQNYEQYF.

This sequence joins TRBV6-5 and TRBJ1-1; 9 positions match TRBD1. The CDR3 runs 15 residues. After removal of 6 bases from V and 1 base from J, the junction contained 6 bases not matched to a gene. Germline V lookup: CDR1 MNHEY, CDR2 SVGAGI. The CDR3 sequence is CASSDRGYKNTEAFF. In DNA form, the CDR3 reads TGTGCCAGCAGCGACAGGGGGTATAAGAACACTGAAGCTTTCTTT.

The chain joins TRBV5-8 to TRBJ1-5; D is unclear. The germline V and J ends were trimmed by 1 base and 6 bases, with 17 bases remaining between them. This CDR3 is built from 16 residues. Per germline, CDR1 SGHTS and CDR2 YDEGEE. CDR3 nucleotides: TGTGCCAGCAGCTTGCGCGCGGGGAGGTTCGGTCAGCCCCAGCATTTT. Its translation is CASSLRAGRFGQPQHF. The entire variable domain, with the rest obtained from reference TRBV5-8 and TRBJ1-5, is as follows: EAGVTQSPTHLIKTRGQQATLRCSPISGHTSVYWYQQALGLGLQFLLWYDEGEERNRGNFPPRFSGRQFPNYSSELNVNALELEDSALYLCASSLRAGRFGQPQHFGDGTRLSIL.

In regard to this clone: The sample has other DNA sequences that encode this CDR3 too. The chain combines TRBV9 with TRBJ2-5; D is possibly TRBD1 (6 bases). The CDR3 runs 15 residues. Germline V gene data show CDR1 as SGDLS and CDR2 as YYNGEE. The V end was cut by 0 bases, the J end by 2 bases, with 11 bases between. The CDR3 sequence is CASSVGGQRQETQYF. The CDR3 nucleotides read TGTGCCAGCAGCGTAGGTGGACAGCGACAAGAGACCCAGTACTTC. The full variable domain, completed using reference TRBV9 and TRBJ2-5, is DSGVTQTPKHLITATGQRVTLRCSPRSGDLSVYWYQQSLDQGLQFLIQYYNGEERAKGNILERFSAQQFPDLHSELNLSSLELGDSALYFCASSVGGQRQETQYFGPGTRLLVL.

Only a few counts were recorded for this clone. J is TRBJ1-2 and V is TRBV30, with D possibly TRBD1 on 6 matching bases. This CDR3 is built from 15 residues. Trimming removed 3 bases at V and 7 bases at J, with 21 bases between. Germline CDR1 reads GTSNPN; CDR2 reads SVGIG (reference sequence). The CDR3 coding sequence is TGTGCCTGGAGCCTACAACAGGGTTTAATCTCTGGCTACACCTTC. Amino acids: CAWSLQQGLISGYTF.

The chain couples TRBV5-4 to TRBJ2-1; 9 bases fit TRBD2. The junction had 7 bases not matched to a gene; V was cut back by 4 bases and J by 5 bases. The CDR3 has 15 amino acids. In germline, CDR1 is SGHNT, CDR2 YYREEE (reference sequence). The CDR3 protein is CASSGEVAGDNEQFF. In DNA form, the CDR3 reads TGTGCCAGCAGCGGGGAAGTAGCGGGGGACAATGAGCAGTTCTTC. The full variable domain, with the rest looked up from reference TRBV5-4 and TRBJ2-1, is ETGVTQSPTHLIKTRGQQVTLRCSSQSGHNTVSWYQQALGQGPQFIFQYYREEENGRGNFPPRFSGLQFPNYSSELNVNALELDDSALYLCASSGEVAGDNEQFFGPGTRLTVL.

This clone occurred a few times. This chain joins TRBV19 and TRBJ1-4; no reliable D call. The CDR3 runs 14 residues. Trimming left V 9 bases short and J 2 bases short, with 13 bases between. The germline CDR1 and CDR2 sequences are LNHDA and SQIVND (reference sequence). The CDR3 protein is CASRRGDTNEKLFF. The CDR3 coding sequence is TGTGCCAGCCGACGGGGAGATACTAATGAAAAACTGTTTTTT.

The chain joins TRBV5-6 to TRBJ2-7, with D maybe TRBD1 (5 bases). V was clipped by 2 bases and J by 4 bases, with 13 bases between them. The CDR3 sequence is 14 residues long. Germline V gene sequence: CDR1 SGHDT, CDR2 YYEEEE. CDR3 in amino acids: CASSLGQSYYEQYF. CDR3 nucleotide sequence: TGTGCCAGCAGCTTAGGACAAAGTTATTACGAGCAGTACTTC.

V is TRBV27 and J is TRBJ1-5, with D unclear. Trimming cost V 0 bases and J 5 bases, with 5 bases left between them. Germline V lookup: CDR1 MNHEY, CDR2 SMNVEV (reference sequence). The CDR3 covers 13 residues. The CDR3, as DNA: TGTGCCAGCAGTTTATCAGCCGATCAGCCCCAGCATTTT. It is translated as CASSLSADQPQHF.

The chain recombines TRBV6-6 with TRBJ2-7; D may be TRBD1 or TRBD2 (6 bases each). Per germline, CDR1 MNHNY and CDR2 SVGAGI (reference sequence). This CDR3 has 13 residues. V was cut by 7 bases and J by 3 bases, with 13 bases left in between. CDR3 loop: CASTKGGIYEQYF. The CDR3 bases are TGTGCCAGCACCAAGGGGGGTATCTACGAGCAGTACTTC.

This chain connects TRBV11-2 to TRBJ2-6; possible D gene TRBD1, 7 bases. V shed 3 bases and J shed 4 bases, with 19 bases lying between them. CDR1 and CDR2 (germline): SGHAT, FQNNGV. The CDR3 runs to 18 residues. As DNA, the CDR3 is TGTGCCAGCAGCTTTGGGAGGCAGGGGGTATCAGGGGCCAACGTCCTGACTTTC. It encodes CASSFGRQGVSGANVLTF.

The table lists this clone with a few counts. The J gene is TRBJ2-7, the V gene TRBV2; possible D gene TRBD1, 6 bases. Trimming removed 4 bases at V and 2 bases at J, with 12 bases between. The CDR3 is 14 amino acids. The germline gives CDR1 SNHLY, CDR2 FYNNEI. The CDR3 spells CASSVSRTAYEQYF. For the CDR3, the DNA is TGTGCCAGCAGTGTGTCCCGGACAGCCTACGAGCAGTACTTC.

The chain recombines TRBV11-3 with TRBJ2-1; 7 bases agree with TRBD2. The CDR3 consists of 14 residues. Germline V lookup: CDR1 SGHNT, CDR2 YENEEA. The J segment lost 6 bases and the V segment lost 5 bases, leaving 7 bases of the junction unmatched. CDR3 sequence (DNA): TGTGCCAGCAGCGCCCGGACTAGTTTCAATGAGCAGTTCTTC. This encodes CASSARTSFNEQFF.

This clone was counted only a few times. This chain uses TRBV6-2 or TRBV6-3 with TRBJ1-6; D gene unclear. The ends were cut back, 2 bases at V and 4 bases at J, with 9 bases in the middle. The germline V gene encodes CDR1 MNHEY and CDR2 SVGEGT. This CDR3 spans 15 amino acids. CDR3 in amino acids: CASSYGRDYNSPLHF. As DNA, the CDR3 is TGTGCCAGCAGTTACGGGAGGGATTATAATTCACCCCTCCACTTT.

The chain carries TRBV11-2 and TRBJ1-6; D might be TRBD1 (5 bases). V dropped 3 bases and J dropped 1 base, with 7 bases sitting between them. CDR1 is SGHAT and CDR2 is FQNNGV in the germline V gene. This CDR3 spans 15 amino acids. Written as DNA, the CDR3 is TGTGCCAGCAGCTTGGGACGTTCCTATAATTCACCCCTCCACTTT. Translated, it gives CASSLGRSYNSPLHF.

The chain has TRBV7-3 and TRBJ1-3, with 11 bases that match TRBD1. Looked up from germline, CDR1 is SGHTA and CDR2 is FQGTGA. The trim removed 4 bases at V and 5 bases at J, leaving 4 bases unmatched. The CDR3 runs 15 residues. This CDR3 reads CASSSGTGGRNTIYF. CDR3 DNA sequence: TGTGCCAGCAGCTCAGGGACAGGGGGGAGAAACACCATATATTTT.

CDR3 in amino acids: CASSLAKGPTNEKLFF. CDR3 coding DNA: TGTGCCAGCAGCTTAGCGAAGGGCCCAACTAATGAAAAACTGTTTTTT. The chain joins TRBV7-9 to TRBJ1-4; D remains ambiguous. This CDR3 has 16 amino acids. The V gene's germline CDR1 is SEHNR and CDR2 FQNEAQ (reference sequence). The V end was cut by 0 bases, the J end by 0 bases, with 8 bases between.

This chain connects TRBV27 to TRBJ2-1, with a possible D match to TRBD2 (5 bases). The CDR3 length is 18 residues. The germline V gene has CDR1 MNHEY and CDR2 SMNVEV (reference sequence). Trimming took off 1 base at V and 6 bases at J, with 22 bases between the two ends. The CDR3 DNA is TGTGCCAGCAGTTTATACCCGATGTTAGCGACACCTGGCAATGAGCAGTTCTTC. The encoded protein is CASSLYPMLATPGNEQFF.

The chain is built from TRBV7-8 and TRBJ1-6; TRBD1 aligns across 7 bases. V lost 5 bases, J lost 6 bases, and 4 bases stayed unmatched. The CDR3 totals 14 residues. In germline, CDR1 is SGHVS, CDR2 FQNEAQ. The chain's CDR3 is CASSVTGSNSPLHF. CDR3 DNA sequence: TGTGCCAGCAGCGTGACAGGGAGTAATTCACCCCTCCACTTT.

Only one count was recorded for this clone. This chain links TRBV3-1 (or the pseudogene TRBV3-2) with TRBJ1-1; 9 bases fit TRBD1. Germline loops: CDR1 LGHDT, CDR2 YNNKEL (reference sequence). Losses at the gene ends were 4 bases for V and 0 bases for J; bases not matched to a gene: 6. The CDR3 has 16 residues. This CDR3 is CASSRPTGGMNTEAFF. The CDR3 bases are TGTGCCAGCAGCCGACCGACAGGGGGGATGAACACTGAAGCTTTCTTT.